This is a list of T cell receptor beta chains from one sample in a study of cytomegalovirus exposure and HLA in healthy donors. The table came from immunoSEQ multiplex PCR; TCRdb's copy has only in-frame clones and leaves some out. This table holds roughly 92,000 clones, about 80% found once. Source material: PBMCs. All receptors derive from a man aged 45 to 65 in good health and CMV-seropositive. Each CDR3 is given with its conserved first and last residue. Fields, in order: clone size, V gene, D gene, J gene, CDR3 protein, CDR3 DNA. D genes are given only for firm matches. Only part of the rows carry a size: once, few, many, or a class if the clone is expanded.

NA	TRBV29-1	NA	TRBJ1-6	CSVSQGYNSPLHF	TGCAGCGTCTCCCAGGGCTATAATTCACCCCTCCACTTT
NA	TRBV5-5	NA	TRBJ2-7	CASSPTEPYEQYF	TGTGCCAGCAGCCCTACGGAGCCCTACGAGCAGTACTTC
NA	TRBV28	NA	TRBJ2-1	CASSFPDREYNEQFF	TGTGCCAGCAGTTTCCCCGACCGGGAGTACAATGAGCAGTTCTTC
few	TRBV15	TRBD2	TRBJ2-5	CATSRRGPTSGGETQYF	TGTGCCACCAGCAGGAGGGGGCCGACTAGCGGGGGAGAGACCCAGTACTTC
NA	TRBV5-1	TRBD2	TRBJ2-5	CASSLARIAGGWAETQYF	TGCGCCAGCAGCTTGGCCCGGATAGCGGGAGGATGGGCAGAGACCCAGTACTTC
NA	TRBV29-1	TRBD2	TRBJ2-2	CSVLAGGGGELFF	TGCAGCGTCCTAGCGGGAGGCGGCGGGGAGCTGTTTTTT
NA	TRBV27	TRBD1	TRBJ1-6	CASSLGTGSGSPLHF	TGTGCCAGCAGTTTAGGGACAGGTAGTGGTTCACCCCTCCACTTT
once	TRBV5-6	NA	TRBJ2-5	CASSRLGQVETQYF	TGTGCCAGCAGCCGGCTCGGCCAGGTAGAGACCCAGTACTTC
NA	TRBV29-1	NA	TRBJ2-7	CSVVAANYEQYF	TGCAGCGTTGTTGCGGCCAACTACGAGCAGTACTTC
NA	TRBV7-2	NA	TRBJ2-2	CASSFRLANTGELFF	TGTGCCAGCAGCTTTAGACTAGCGAACACCGGGGAGCTGTTTTTT
NA	TRBV4-1	NA	TRBJ2-5	CASSHLGGVGQETQYF	TGCGCCAGCAGCCACCTCGGGGGAGTCGGGCAAGAGACCCAGTACTTC
NA	TRBV7-8	NA	TRBJ1-2	CASSSTGIYGYTF	TGTGCCAGCAGCTCAACAGGGATCTATGGCTACACCTTC
NA	TRBV6-5	NA	TRBJ1-1	CASSLDNMNTEAFF	TGTGCCAGCAGCCTCGATAACATGAACACTGAAGCTTTCTTT
once	TRBV13	TRBD2	TRBJ2-1	CASSVLTSGSYNEQFF	TGTGCCAGCAGCGTCTTGACTAGCGGATCCTACAATGAGCAGTTCTTC
NA	TRBV7-2	NA	TRBJ1-5	CASSYQKEGPQHF	TGTGCCAGCAGCTATCAGAAGGAGGGGCCCCAGCATTTT
NA	TRBV7-9	TRBD2	TRBJ2-2	CASSFTGLAGPNTGELFF	TGTGCCAGCAGCTTTACCGGACTAGCGGGACCAAACACCGGGGAGCTGTTTTTT
once	TRBV15	TRBD2	TRBJ2-3	CATSRDAGGLTDTQYF	TGTGCCACCAGCAGAGATGCGGGAGGGTTAACAGATACGCAGTATTTT
NA	TRBV7-9	TRBD1	TRBJ2-1	CASSTRQGINEQFF	TGTGCCAGCAGCACCAGACAGGGAATCAATGAGCAGTTCTTC
NA	TRBV10-3	TRBD2	TRBJ2-7	CAIRGTSGVTYEQYF	TGTGCCATCAGGGGGACTAGCGGGGTTACCTACGAGCAGTACTTC
NA	TRBV11-3	NA	TRBJ1-1	CASSLYPGTQNTEAFF	TGTGCCAGCAGCTTATACCCCGGGACACAGAACACTGAAGCTTTCTTT
NA	TRBV11-2	NA	TRBJ2-7	CASSPGGGGNYEQYF	TGTGCCAGCAGCCCCGGTGGGGGAGGTAATTACGAGCAGTACTTC
NA	TRBV30	NA	TRBJ1-2	CAWSVGHVYGYTF	TGTGCCTGGAGTGTCGGACACGTCTATGGCTACACCTTC
NA	TRBV7-3	TRBD2	TRBJ2-5	CASSLAGVGETQYF	TGTGCCAGCAGCTTAGCGGGAGTAGGTGAGACCCAGTACTTC
NA	TRBV5-6	NA	TRBJ2-7	CASSTTGEQYF	TGTGCCAGCAGCACAACGGGCGAGCAGTACTTC
NA	TRBV7-2	NA	TRBJ2-5	CASSFEVNQETQYF	TGTGCCAGCAGTTTTGAGGTTAATCAAGAGACCCAGTACTTC
NA	TRBV5-1	TRBD2	TRBJ2-1	CASSSTSGSGNEQFF	TGCGCCAGCAGCTCCACTAGCGGGAGTGGGAATGAGCAGTTCTTC
NA	TRBV7-9	NA	TRBJ2-3	CASSVRLGDTQYF	TGTGCCAGCAGCGTAAGACTCGGGGATACGCAGTATTTT